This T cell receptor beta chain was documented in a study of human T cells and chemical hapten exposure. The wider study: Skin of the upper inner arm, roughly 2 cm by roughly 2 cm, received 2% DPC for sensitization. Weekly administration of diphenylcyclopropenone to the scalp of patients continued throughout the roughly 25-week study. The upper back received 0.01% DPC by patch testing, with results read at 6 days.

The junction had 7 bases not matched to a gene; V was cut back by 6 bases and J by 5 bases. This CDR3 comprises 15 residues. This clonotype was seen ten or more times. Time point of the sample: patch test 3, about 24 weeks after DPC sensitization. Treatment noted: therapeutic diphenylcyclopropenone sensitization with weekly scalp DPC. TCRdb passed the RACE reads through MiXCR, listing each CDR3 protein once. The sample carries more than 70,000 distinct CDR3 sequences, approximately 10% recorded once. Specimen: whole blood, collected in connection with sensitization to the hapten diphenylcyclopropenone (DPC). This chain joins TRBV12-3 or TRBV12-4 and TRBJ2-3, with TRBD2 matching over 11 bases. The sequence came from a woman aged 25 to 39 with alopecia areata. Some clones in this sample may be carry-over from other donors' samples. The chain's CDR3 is CASSPGLAVVDTQYF. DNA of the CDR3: TGTGCCAGCAGCCCGGGACTAGCGGTGGTAGATACGCAGTATTTT.